This TCR beta chain was captured in a study of early T cells in non-severe SARS-CoV-2 infection. Overall study: Investigators sequenced bulk RNA drawn from unsorted whole blood, and chains remained unpaired.

General study findings and limits: CD4 and private specificities were missed by VDJdb matching, which favored anti-spike CD8 responses.

Trimming took off 5 bases at V and 9 bases at J, with 11 bases between the two ends. The CDR3 sequence is 13 residues long. This clonotype appeared many times. Its antigen is currently unknown. Each single cDNA molecule received a unique molecular identifier. TCRdb fed the 5' RACE reads into MiXCR, producing one record per CDR3 protein. Of tens of thousands of distinct CDR3 sequences in the sample, 9% to 13% were seen once. The chain uses TRBV12-3 or TRBV12-4 and TRBJ1-6, with D hard to call. The TCR originated in an adult who was a healthcare worker with PCR-confirmed SARS-CoV-2 infection or an uninfected control (not recorded which). The sample was whole blood. The CDR3 is CASSVSRSSPLHF. CDR3 nucleotides: TGTGCCAGCAGTGTATCGCGGAGTTCACCCCTCCACTTT.